The 29 T cell receptor beta chains presented below share a single source sample, sequenced in a study of blood T cell repertoires in COVID-19. Only in-frame clones appear in the TCRdb table, and some are missing; sequencing was by immunoSEQ multiplex PCR. Here the sample spans fewer than 250,000 clones, under 90% being singletons. The sample taken for sequencing was peripheral blood. All receptors come from a man in his 60s with acute or convalescent COVID-19.

The chain has TRBV5-1 and TRBJ2-2; tentatively, D is TRBD1 (6 bases). V was clipped by 2 bases and J by 2 bases, with 16 bases between them. Germline V gene sequence: CDR1 SGHRS, CDR2 YFSETQ. The CDR3 loop spans 17 amino acids. Here the CDR3 reads CASSFPTDRTNTGELFF. As DNA, the CDR3 is TGCGCCAGCAGCTTCCCTACCGACAGGACTAACACCGGGGAGCTGTTTTTT.

V usage is TRBV12-5 and J usage is TRBJ1-4; D is unclear. This CDR3 region has 13 residues. CDR1 is LGHNT and CDR2 is FRNRAP in the germline V gene. V shed 6 bases and J shed 2 bases, with 7 bases lying between them. The CDR3 sequence is CASGRETNEKLFF. CDR3 sequence (DNA): TGTGCTAGTGGCCGGGAGACTAATGAAAAACTGTTTTTT.

J is TRBJ1-1 and V is TRBV19, with 7 bases lining up with TRBD1. Trimming at V came to 3 bases and at J to 0 bases, leaving 1 base not matched to a gene. This CDR3 has 14 amino acids. CDR1 and CDR2 (germline): LNHDA, SQIVND (reference sequence). For the CDR3, the DNA is TGTGCCAGTAGTATCGGGACAGTGAACACTGAAGCTTTCTTT. It encodes CASSIGTVNTEAFF. The whole variable domain, filled in from reference TRBV19 and TRBJ1-1, reads DGGITQSPKYLFRKEGQNVTLSCEQNLNHDAMYWYRQDPGQGLRLIYYSQIVNDFQKGDIAEGYSVSREKKESFPLTVTSAQKNPTAFYLCASSIGTVNTEAFFGQGTRLTVV.

The J gene is TRBJ1-1, the V gene TRBV18; 7 nucleotides line up with TRBD1. Germline assignment: CDR1 KGHSH and CDR2 LQKENI. V lost 6 bases to trimming and J lost 6 bases; unmatched junction nucleotides: 13. This CDR3 comprises 15 residues. For the CDR3, the DNA is TGTGCCAGCTCTCTTTCGACAGGGTCGTTATCTGAAGCTTTCTTT. Its translation: CASSLSTGSLSEAFF.

The rearrangement links TRBV7-6 to TRBJ2-7; 8 nucleotides align to TRBD2. With V trimmed by 7 bases and J by 6 bases, 2 bases remained unmatched. CDR1 SGHVS and CDR2 FNYEAQ come from the germline V gene. The CDR3 is made up of 11 amino acids. The CDR3 here is CASTSGGEQYF. The CDR3 DNA sequence: TGTGCCAGCACAAGCGGGGGCGAGCAGTACTTC.

In its sample, this clone was seen once. This sample also contains other DNA sequences that code for the same CDR3. The genes are TRBV6-5 and TRBJ2-1; maybe TRBD2 (6 bases). Deletions cut 6 bases from V and 0 bases from J, with 6 bases between. Germline CDR1 is MNHEY and CDR2 is SVGAGI. There are 13 residues in the CDR3. The CDR3 protein is CASSGGSYNEQFF. The CDR3 coding sequence is TGTGCCAGCAGCGGGGGCTCCTACAATGAGCAGTTCTTC.

The V call is TRBV11-2, the J call TRBJ2-4; 9 positions match TRBD1. The CDR3 sequence is 17 residues long. The junction had 7 bases not matched to a gene; V was cut back by 2 bases and J by 2 bases. Germline V CDR1 and CDR2: SGHAT, FQNNGV. The CDR3 reads CASSLLTGGWSKNIQYF. CDR3 sequence (DNA): TGTGCCAGCAGCTTACTAACAGGGGGCTGGTCCAAAAACATTCAGTACTTC.

V usage is TRBV19 and J usage is TRBJ2-4, with 7 bases matching TRBD2. The CDR3 is made up of 11 amino acids. J gave up 11 bases and V 8 bases, and 6 bases lay outside the gene matches. Germline V lookup: CDR1 LNHDA, CDR2 SQIVND (reference sequence). CDR3 nucleotides: TGTGCCAGTCAAGCGGGATCTGTTCAGTACTTC. This sequence encodes CASQAGSVQYF.

This clone was counted once. V and J are TRBV2 and TRBJ1-2; TRBD1 matches 8 bases. The germline gives CDR1 SNHLY, CDR2 FYNNEI. The trim removed 4 bases at V and 10 bases at J, leaving 8 bases unmatched. The CDR3 has 13 amino acids. CDR3 in amino acids: CASSGQGLGIYTF. For the CDR3, the DNA is TGTGCCAGCAGTGGACAGGGGCTTGGGATCTACACCTTC.

There are a few counts of this clone. V gene TRBV2 combines with J gene TRBJ2-7; the D gene is possibly TRBD1 (5 bases). Germline CDR1 is SNHLY and CDR2 is FYNNEI. V was pared by 3 bases and J by 0 bases, with 9 bases between. The CDR3 loop spans 14 amino acids. This chain's CDR3 is CASSEGQRSYEQYF. The CDR3 nucleotides are TGTGCCAGCAGTGAGGGGCAGCGCTCCTACGAGCAGTACTTC.

V is TRBV4-2 and J is TRBJ2-1; D might be TRBD2 (7 bases). This CDR3 region has 15 residues. V dropped 4 bases and J dropped 4 bases, with 14 bases sitting between them. CDR1 LGHNA and CDR2 YNFKEQ come from the germline V gene. CDR3 protein: CASSPEGGGYNEQFF. In nucleotides, the CDR3 is TGTGCCAGCAGCCCCGAGGGGGGGGGATACAATGAGCAGTTCTTC.

The chain joins TRBV28 to TRBJ2-7, with 8 bases aligning to TRBD1. The V and J ends lost 5 bases and 4 bases, in that order; junction bases with no gene match: 7. The CDR3 length is 14 residues. Germline V gene lookup returns CDR1 MDHEN and CDR2 SYDVKM. The DNA of the CDR3 is TGTGCCAGCAGTCCATCACGGACAGGGTACGAGCAGTACTTC. Its translation: CASSPSRTGYEQYF.

The CDR3 DNA follows: TGTGCCAGCAGCGCCGGACAGGCGAACACTGAAGCTTTCTTT. As protein: CASSAGQANTEAFF. The J gene is TRBJ1-1, the V gene TRBV9; TRBD1 agrees at 7 bases. Germline trimming cut 3 bases from V and 1 base from J; bases unmatched to any gene: 3. CDR1 SGDLS and CDR2 YYNGEE come from the germline V gene. The CDR3 has 14 amino acids.

The CDR3 sequence: CASSVDGRATGELFF. DNA for the CDR3: TGTGCCAGCAGCGTAGACGGGAGGGCGACCGGGGAGCTGTTTTTT. J is TRBJ2-2 and V is TRBV9, with 8 nucleotides matching TRBD2. The CDR3 runs to 15 residues. Trimming at V came to 0 bases and at J to 5 bases, leaving 3 bases not matched to a gene. Looked up from germline, CDR1 is SGDLS and CDR2 is YYNGEE.

The chain joins TRBV15 to TRBJ2-2; perhaps TRBD2 as D (5 bases). V gave up 7 bases and J gave up 1 base, with 13 bases separating them. Per germline, CDR1 LNHNV and CDR2 YYDKDF (reference sequence). The CDR3 length is 15 residues. CDR3 protein: CATIRGHGNTGELFF. CDR3 DNA: TGTGCCACCATCCGGGGTCACGGGAACACCGGGGAGCTGTTTTTT. Complete variable domain (other parts from reference TRBV15 and TRBJ2-2): DAMVIQNPRYQVTQFGKPVTLSCSQTLNHNVMYWYQQKSSQAPKLLFHYYDKDFNNEADTPDNFQSRRPNTSFCFLDIRSPGLGDTAMYLCATIRGHGNTGELFFGEGSRLTVL.

CDR3 protein: CASMMTRGQGVYEQYF. CDR3 sequence (DNA): TGCGCCAGCATGATGACCAGGGGACAGGGGGTATACGAGCAGTACTTC. The chain joins TRBV10-2 to TRBJ2-7; TRBD1 matches at 11 bases. CDR1 and CDR2 (germline): WSHSY, SAAADI. V shed 7 bases and J 4 bases; nucleotides not matched to a gene: 12. CDR3 length equals 16 residues.

The V gene is TRBV15, the J gene TRBJ1-4, with D hard to call. There are 15 residues in the CDR3. V was trimmed by 3 bases and J by 7 bases, leaving 15 bases between them. Germline CDR1 LNHNV, CDR2 YYDKDF (reference sequence). CDR3 loop: CATSSDSSMSEKLFF. The CDR3 bases are TGTGCCACCAGCAGTGATAGTTCCATGAGTGAAAAACTGTTTTTT.

The sample holds a few counts of this clone. The CDR3 DNA is TGTGCCACCAGCTCCCTACAGGGCCCCTACGAGCAGTACTTC. This translates into CATSSLQGPYEQYF. The V and J genes are TRBV15 and TRBJ2-7; maybe TRBD1 (6 bases). V shed 5 bases and J shed 2 bases, with 13 bases lying between them. Germline CDR1 reads LNHNV; CDR2 reads YYDKDF (reference sequence). The CDR3 is 14 residues long.

This chain joins TRBV11-2 and TRBJ1-2, with D perhaps matching TRBD1 (6 bases). CDR1 and CDR2 (germline): SGHAT, FQNNGV. Deletions cut 0 bases from V and 4 bases from J, with 12 bases between. This CDR3 contains 15 residues. In nucleotides, the CDR3 is TGTGCCAGCAGCTTAGATCACCGACAGGCCTATGGCTACACCTTC. This codes for CASSLDHRQAYGYTF.

The CDR3 bases are TGTGCCAGCAGCAAACGGGAGGCCAACAATGAGCAGTTCTTC. Translating it yields CASSKREANNEQFF. V gene TRBV3-1 (or the pseudogene TRBV3-2) combines with J gene TRBJ2-1; 7 nucleotides align to TRBD2. This CDR3 comprises 14 residues. Germline V gene data show CDR1 as LGHDT and CDR2 as YNNKEL (reference sequence). Unmatched junction bases numbered 6, after V lost 5 bases and J lost 5 bases.

The CDR3 is CASSENGGSGYTF. The DNA for the CDR3 is TGTGCCAGCAGTGAAAACGGAGGTTCTGGCTACACCTTC. The chain links TRBV6-1 to TRBJ1-2; no clear D gene. Germline CDR1 reads MNHNS; CDR2 reads SASEGT. Trimming left V 2 bases short and J 7 bases short, with 11 bases between. The CDR3 has 13 residues.

This clone was detected only a few times. The chain combines TRBV4-3 with TRBJ2-1, with TRBD1 matching over 7 bases. Germline V gene sequence: CDR1 LGHNA, CDR2 YSLEER. The CDR3 extends over 14 amino acids. V dropped 1 base and J dropped 7; count of bases not matched to a gene: 4. CDR3 in DNA: TGCGCCAGCAGCCAAGTAGGGGGCAGAAATGAGCAGTTCTTC. This sequence encodes CASSQVGGRNEQFF.

The chain has TRBV4-1 and TRBJ1-5, with D unclear. The CDR3 consists of 13 residues. V was clipped by 4 bases and J by 0 bases, with 4 bases between them. In germline, CDR1 is MGHRA, CDR2 YSYEKL. The CDR3 DNA sequence: TGCGCCAGCAGCCCTAATAGCAATCAGCCCCAGCATTTT. Translated: CASSPNSNQPQHF.

This chain connects TRBV30 to TRBJ1-6; D not resolved. This CDR3 has 11 amino acids. V was trimmed by 3 bases and J by 7 bases, leaving 4 bases between them. Germline assignment: CDR1 GTSNPN and CDR2 SVGIG (reference sequence). This chain's CDR3 is CAWSGNSPLHF. CDR3 DNA sequence: TGTGCCTGGAGCGGGAATTCACCCCTCCACTTT.

This clone was counted a single time. This sequence joins TRBV19 and TRBJ1-1, with unresolved D. The CDR3 is 13 amino acids. The V gene's germline CDR1 is LNHDA and CDR2 SQIVND (reference sequence). V was shortened by 8 bases and J by 0 bases, with 10 bases between the two germline ends. As DNA, the CDR3 is TGTGCCAGTGAAGCCCGAGTGAACACTGAAGCTTTCTTT. This translates into CASEARVNTEAFF.

This clone was picked up a small number of times. This chain links TRBV28 with TRBJ2-5, with D possibly being TRBD1 (6 bases). Germline lookup yields CDR1 MDHEN and CDR2 SYDVKM. The V and J ends lost 7 bases and 0 bases respectively, with 9 bases between them. The CDR3 runs to 13 residues. The CDR3 nucleotides are TGTGCCAGCAACACAGGGTACCAAGAGACCCAGTACTTC. Its translation: CASNTGYQETQYF.

The chain couples TRBV11-2 to TRBJ2-7, with TRBD2 as a possible D gene (5 bases). The CDR3 has 13 amino acids. The ends were cut back, 5 bases at V and 3 bases at J, with 11 bases in the middle. CDR1 is SGHAT, CDR2 FQNNGV, per germline. DNA of the CDR3: TGTGCCAGCAGCACTTTAGGAGGCTACGAGCAGTACTTC. Its protein is CASSTLGGYEQYF. The complete variable domain, with remaining parts taken from reference TRBV11-2 and TRBJ2-7, reads EAGVAQSPRYKIIEKRQSVAFWCNPISGHATLYWYQQILGQGPKLLIQFQNNGVVDDSQLPKDRFSAERLKGVDSTLKIQPAKLEDSAVYLCASSTLGGYEQYFGPGTRLTVT.

The rearrangement joins TRBV11-2 to TRBJ1-1; D is unclear. Trimming left V 3 bases short and J 2 bases short, with 7 bases between. The CDR3 loop spans 13 amino acids. CDR1 and CDR2 (germline): SGHAT, FQNNGV. The CDR3 loop reads CASSFGSNTEAFF. CDR3 sequence (DNA): TGTGCCAGCAGCTTTGGCTCTAACACTGAAGCTTTCTTT.

This chain uses TRBV4-3 with TRBJ2-1; 12 bases map to TRBD2. The CDR3 contains 19 residues. The V segment lost 2 bases and the J segment 0 bases; nucleotides outside the gene matches: 8. Germline CDR1 reads LGHNA; CDR2 reads YSLEER. The CDR3 is CASSQKGLAGISSYNEQFF. CDR3 DNA: TGCGCCAGCAGCCAAAAGGGACTAGCGGGTATTAGCTCCTACAATGAGCAGTTCTTC.